Sequencing of this T cell receptor (beta chain) was carried out in a study of shared clonotypes between healthy human individuals. Study-level results: Clonotype sharing among donors, it was expected, would be affected by sequencing depth. Clonotypes which were not shared had lower generation probabilities than clonotypes that all four donors shared.

Data came from immunoSEQ multiplex PCR; TCRdb stores just in-frame clones and leaves some out. The data contain roughly 760,000 clones, around two thirds of them singletons. The germline gives CDR1 KGHSH, CDR2 LQKENI. The CDR3 runs to 16 residues. The V gene lost 6 bases and the J gene lost 5 bases, with 22 bases spanning the gap. Turning to this clone: What it binds is unknown.

This TCR was recovered from a woman aged 25-40 years in good health. The specimen was memory CD4+ T cells sorted from blood. Subset meaning: CD45RA-negative fraction. The J gene is TRBJ2-5, the V gene TRBV18; D may match TRBD1 or TRBD2 (5 bases each). The CDR3 DNA reads TGTGCCAGCTCTCGGACCCTCCGGGACGGCAAGGAGACCCAGTACTTC. Its protein product is CASSRTLRDGKETQYF.